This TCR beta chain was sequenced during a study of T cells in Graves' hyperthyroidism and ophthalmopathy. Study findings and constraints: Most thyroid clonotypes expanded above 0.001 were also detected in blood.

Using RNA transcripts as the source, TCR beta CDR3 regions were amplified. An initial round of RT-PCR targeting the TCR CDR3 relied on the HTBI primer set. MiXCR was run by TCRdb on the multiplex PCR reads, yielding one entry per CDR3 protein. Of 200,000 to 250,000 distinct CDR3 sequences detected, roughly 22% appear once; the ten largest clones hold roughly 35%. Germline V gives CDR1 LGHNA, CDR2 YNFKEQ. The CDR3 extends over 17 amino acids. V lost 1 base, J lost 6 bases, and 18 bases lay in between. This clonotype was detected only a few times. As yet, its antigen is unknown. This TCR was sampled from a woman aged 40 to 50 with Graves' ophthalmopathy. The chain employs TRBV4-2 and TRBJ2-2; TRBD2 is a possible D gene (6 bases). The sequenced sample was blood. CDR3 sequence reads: CASSQGARLVGPGELFF. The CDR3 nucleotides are TGTGCCAGCAGCCAAGGGGCCCGACTAGTCGGTCCCGGGGAGCTGTTTTTT.